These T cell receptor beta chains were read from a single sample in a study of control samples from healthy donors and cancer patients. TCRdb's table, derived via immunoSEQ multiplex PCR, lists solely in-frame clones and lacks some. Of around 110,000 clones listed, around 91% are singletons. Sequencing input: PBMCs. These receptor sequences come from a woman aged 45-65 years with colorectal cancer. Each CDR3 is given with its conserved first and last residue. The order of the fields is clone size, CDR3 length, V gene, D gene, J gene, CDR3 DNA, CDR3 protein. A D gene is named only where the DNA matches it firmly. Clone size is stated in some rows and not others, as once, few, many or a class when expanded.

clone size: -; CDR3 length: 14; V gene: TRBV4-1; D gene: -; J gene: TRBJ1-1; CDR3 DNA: TGCGCCAGCAGCCAACTTAAGGCGAACACTGAAGCTTTCTTT; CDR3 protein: CASSQLKANTEAFF
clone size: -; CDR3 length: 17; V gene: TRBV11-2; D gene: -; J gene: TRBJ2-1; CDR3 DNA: TGTGCCAGCAGCTTAGGCCGTGGCGGGGACACAAACTATGAGCAGTTCTTC; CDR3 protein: CASSLGRGGDTNYEQFF
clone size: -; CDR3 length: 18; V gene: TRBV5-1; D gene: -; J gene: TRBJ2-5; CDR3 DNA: TGCGCCAGCAGCTTGGTCCCCCCCGTGTCCGGGAACCAAGAGACCCAGTACTTC; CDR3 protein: CASSLVPPVSGNQETQYF
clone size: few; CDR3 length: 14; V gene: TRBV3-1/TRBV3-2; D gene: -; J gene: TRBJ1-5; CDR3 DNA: TGTGCCAGCAGCCGGGGGGGGAGCAATCAGCCCCAGCATTTT; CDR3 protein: CASSRGGSNQPQHF
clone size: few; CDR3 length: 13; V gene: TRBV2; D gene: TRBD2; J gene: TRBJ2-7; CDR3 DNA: TGTGCCAGCCTCGCACTAGCGGACTACGAGCAGTACTTC; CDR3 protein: CASLALADYEQYF
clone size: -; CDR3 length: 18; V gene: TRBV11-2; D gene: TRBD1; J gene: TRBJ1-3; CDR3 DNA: TGTGCCAGCAGCCGAAGACGACAGGGGCCCTTCTCTGGAAACACCATATATTTT; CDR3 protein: CASSRRRQGPFSGNTIYF
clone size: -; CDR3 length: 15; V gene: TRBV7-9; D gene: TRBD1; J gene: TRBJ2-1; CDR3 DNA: TGTGCCAGCAGCGGACCCGGGACAGGGGGAGGTGAGCAGTTCTTC; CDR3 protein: CASSGPGTGGGEQFF
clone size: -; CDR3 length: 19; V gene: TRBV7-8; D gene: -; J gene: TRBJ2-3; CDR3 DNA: TGTGCCAGCAGCCCGGGACTGGAGACGGAACTTTACCCCACAGATACGCAGTATTTT; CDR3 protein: CASSPGLETELYPTDTQYF
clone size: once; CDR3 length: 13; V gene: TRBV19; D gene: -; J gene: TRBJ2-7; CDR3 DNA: TGTGCCAGTAAAGGGCGATCCACCTACGAGCAGTACTTC; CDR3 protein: CASKGRSTYEQYF
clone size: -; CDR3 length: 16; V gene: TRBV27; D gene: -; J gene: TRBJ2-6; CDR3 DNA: TGTGCCAGCACCCCGGCGGCAGGGGCCGGGGCCAACGTCCTGACTTTC; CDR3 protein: CASTPAAGAGANVLTF
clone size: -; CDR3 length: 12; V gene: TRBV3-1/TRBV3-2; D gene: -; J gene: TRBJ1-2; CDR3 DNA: TGTGCCAGCAGCCAACCAAGTCGGGGCTACACCTTC; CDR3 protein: CASSQPSRGYTF
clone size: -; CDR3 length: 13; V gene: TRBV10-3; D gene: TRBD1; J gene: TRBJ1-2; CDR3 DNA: TGTGCCATCACCGGGACAGGGTCAGCCGGCTACACCTTC; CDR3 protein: CAITGTGSAGYTF
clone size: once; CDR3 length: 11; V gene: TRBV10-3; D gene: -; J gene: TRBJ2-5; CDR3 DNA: TGTGCCATCAGGGTGCAAGAGACCCAGTACTTC; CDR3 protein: CAIRVQETQYF
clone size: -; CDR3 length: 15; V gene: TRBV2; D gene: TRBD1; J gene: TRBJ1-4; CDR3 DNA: TGTGCCAGCAAGGGACAGGGTGCAACTAATGAAAAACTGTTTTTT; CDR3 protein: CASKGQGATNEKLFF
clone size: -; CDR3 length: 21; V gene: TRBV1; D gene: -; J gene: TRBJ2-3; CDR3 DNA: TGCACCAGCAGCCAAGATCTTAGACCGGGGGGACTAGCGGGGGTCACAGATACGCAGTATTTT; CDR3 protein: CTSSQDLRPGGLAGVTDTQYF